These T cell receptor beta chains were read from a single sample in a study of T cell responses to AZD1222 COVID-19 vaccine. Profiled with immunoSEQ multiplex PCR; TCRdb holds only in-frame clones, not every one. The sample shows 150,000 or so clones, approximately 88% of them seen only once. Sequences were derived from peripheral blood, sampled on day 0 of AZD1222 vaccination. The origin of the receptors is an adult in good health. The CDR3 runs from the conserved cysteine through the conserved F or W. Fields, in order: D gene, J gene, V gene, clone size, CDR3 DNA, CDR3 protein. The D gene is left open where the match is weak. Not every row has a clone size; where given, it reads once, few, many or a size class.

.	TRBJ2-7	TRBV28	.	TGTGCCAGCAGTTCCTCGGCCGAGCAGTACTTC	CASSSSAEQYF
TRBD1	TRBJ1-6	TRBV10-3	.	TGTGCCATCAGTGACCTGCGGCGACAGGGGAGAGATTCACCCCTCCACTTT	CAISDLRRQGRDSPLHF
.	TRBJ2-2	TRBV3-1/TRBV3-2	.	TGTGCCAGCAGCCAAGGCAGGGCCGGGGAGCTGTTTTTT	CASSQGRAGELFF
.	TRBJ2-2	TRBV4-3	.	TGCGCCAGCAGCCAAGGACAAACGACCTTTGTTGGCGAGCTGTTTTTT	CASSQGQTTFVGELFF
.	TRBJ2-5	TRBV4-1	.	TGCGCCAGCAGCCAAGAGGGCGGGACCTACAAAGAGACCCAGTACTTC	CASSQEGGTYKETQYF
.	TRBJ1-1	TRBV7-3	.	TGTGCCAGCAGCTTAAATACAGGGAGGAACACTGAAGCTTTCTTT	CASSLNTGRNTEAFF
TRBD1	TRBJ1-1	TRBV5-1	.	TGCGCCAGCAGCCGACAGGGTCAGAACACTGAAGCTTTCTTT	CASSRQGQNTEAFF
TRBD1	TRBJ1-2	TRBV15	.	TGTGCCACCAGTCAGGGGGACAGGGGGAACTATGGCTACACCTTC	CATSQGDRGNYGYTF
TRBD1	TRBJ1-2	TRBV7-2	few	TGTGCCAGCAGCCAAAGACAGGGAGCGGCAGGCTACACCTTC	CASSQRQGAAGYTF
.	TRBJ2-1	TRBV5-5	.	TGTGCCAGCAGCCTTGTGGCAGGCCTCTACAATGAGCAGTTCTTC	CASSLVAGLYNEQFF
.	TRBJ2-3	TRBV7-8	.	TGTGCCAGCAGCTTTGGGCTGCACACAGATACGCAGTATTTT	CASSFGLHTDTQYF
.	TRBJ2-1	TRBV19	once	TGTGCCAGTAGTACCTCCGATCAGGGGGGTTACAATGAGCAGTTCTTC	CASSTSDQGGYNEQFF
TRBD1	TRBJ2-2	TRBV6-2/TRBV6-3	once	TGTGCCAGCAGTTACATGCAGGGGGCCGGGGAGCTGTTTTTT	CASSYMQGAGELFF
.	TRBJ1-1	TRBV7-4	.	TGTGCCAGCAGCCCTAGTGGTACGAACACTGAAGCTTTCTTT	CASSPSGTNTEAFF
.	TRBJ2-2	TRBV3-1/TRBV3-2	once	TGTGCCAGCAGCCGCTCGGACCGCTTGAACACCGGGGAGCTGTTTTTT	CASSRSDRLNTGELFF
TRBD1	TRBJ1-6	TRBV27	.	TGTGCCAGCGTGGGACAGCTCTATAATTCACCCCTCCACTTT	CASVGQLYNSPLHF
.	TRBJ1-5	TRBV11-2	few	TGTGCCAGCAGTCAAACGGATTACAATCAGCCCCAGCATTTT	CASSQTDYNQPQHF
.	TRBJ2-7	TRBV7-9	.	TGTGCCAGCAGCTTAAGTGGGGTGAACTCCTACGAGCAGTACTTC	CASSLSGVNSYEQYF
TRBD1	TRBJ1-5	TRBV11-3	.	TGTGCCAGCAGCCGACCCTTTCAAGGCCGGGACAGAATTACGAATCAGCCCCAGCATTTT	CASSRPFQGRDRITNQPQHF
.	TRBJ1-5	TRBV24-1	many	TGTGCCACCAGTGCCAGAAATCAGCCCCAGCATTTT	CATSARNQPQHF
TRBD2	TRBJ2-3	TRBV5-4	.	TGTGCCAGCAGCAACGGACTAGCGGGCACCTTCACAGATACGCAGTATTTT	CASSNGLAGTFTDTQYF
TRBD1	TRBJ1-5	TRBV2	.	TGTGCCAGCAGAAACTCAGGGGGGAGTCAGCCCCAGCATTTT	CASRNSGGSQPQHF
.	TRBJ2-7	TRBV18	.	TGTGCCAGCTCACCTGCAGGGCGCCACGAGCAGTACTTC	CASSPAGRHEQYF
TRBD2	TRBJ2-3	TRBV10-3	.	TGTGCCATCAATCCTAGCGGGGGGGATACGCAGTATTTT	CAINPSGGDTQYF
TRBD1	TRBJ1-2	TRBV6-5	.	TGTGCCAGCAGTTACCAGACAGGGTCCGGTAACTATGGCTACACCTTC	CASSYQTGSGNYGYTF
.	TRBJ2-7	TRBV2	few	TGTGCCAGCAATCGGCTAGCGTTAAACGAGCAGTACTTC	CASNRLALNEQYF
.	TRBJ1-6	TRBV19	.	TGTGCCAGTAGTATCGGTTTGAGGGCTTCCCTCCACTTT	CASSIGLRASLHF
.	TRBJ1-1	TRBV5-1	.	TGCGCCAGTATACAGGGTCACACTGAAGCTTTCTTT	CASIQGHTEAFF
.	TRBJ1-1	TRBV5-1	.	TGCGCCAGCAGCCCGCGGACAGCCCACACTGAAGCTTTCTTT	CASSPRTAHTEAFF
.	TRBJ1-2	TRBV7-3	.	TGTGCCAGCAGCTTAGGGGGAGACTATGGCTACACCTTC	CASSLGGDYGYTF
.	TRBJ2-7	TRBV5-1	.	TGCGCCAGCAGCTTGGCTTCAGGGGGGGTCCCCTACGAGCAGTACTTC	CASSLASGGVPYEQYF
.	TRBJ2-7	TRBV5-1	few	TGCGCCAGCAGCTCTCAGACAGGTTCCTACGAGCAGTACTTC	CASSSQTGSYEQYF
.	TRBJ1-1	TRBV19	.	TGTGCCAGCGGACGAGAGAACACTGAAGCTTTCTTT	CASGRENTEAFF
.	TRBJ2-3	TRBV4-1	once	TGCGCCAGCAGCCAAGATTATGTGGGGCCAGATACGCAGTATTTT	CASSQDYVGPDTQYF
TRBD2	TRBJ2-5	TRBV7-8	once	TGTGCCAGCTATGGGGGGGGTAAAGAGACCCAGTACTTC	CASYGGGKETQYF
TRBD2	TRBJ2-1	TRBV7-2	.	TGTGCCAGCAGCTTCCCGGGACTAGCGATTGAGCAGTTCTTC	CASSFPGLAIEQFF
.	TRBJ2-7	TRBV18	.	TGTGCCAGCTCACCACGGGGCGAGCAGTACTTC	CASSPRGEQYF
.	TRBJ2-1	TRBV19	.	TGTGCCAGTAGTATAGGTAGCGTCTCCTACAATGAGCAGTTCTTC	CASSIGSVSYNEQFF
TRBD1	TRBJ2-3	TRBV6-5	.	TGTGCCAGCACGGACAGGGGAGTCACAGATACGCAGTATTTT	CASTDRGVTDTQYF
TRBD1	TRBJ1-6	TRBV5-1	.	TGCGCCAGCAGACCGACAGGGGATAATTCACCCCTCCACTTT	CASRPTGDNSPLHF
.	TRBJ1-5	TRBV15	.	TGTGCCACCAGCAGAGGGTGGGCGAATCAGCCCCAGCATTTT	CATSRGWANQPQHF
.	TRBJ1-2	TRBV7-6	.	TGTGCCAGCAGCGCCCGTCCACTTTACGATGGCTACACCTTC	CASSARPLYDGYTF
TRBD2	TRBJ2-7	TRBV7-8	.	TGTGCCAGCAGCCTCCTGCGGGGGGGCCTTTCCGAGCAGTACTTC	CASSLLRGGLSEQYF
TRBD2	TRBJ2-3	TRBV10-3	.	TGTGCCATCGGGCGGCGGGGGGCGGTAGATACGCAGTATTTT	CAIGRRGAVDTQYF
.	TRBJ2-2	TRBV18	.	TGTGCCAGCTCACCTACTAGCAGTTCCGGGGAGCTGTTTTTT	CASSPTSSSGELFF
.	TRBJ1-2	TRBV18	.	TGTGCCAGCTCACCAGGGACCCTCCGAATCTCGAACTATGGCTACACCTTC	CASSPGTLRISNYGYTF
.	TRBJ1-6	TRBV4-2	once	TGTGCCAGCAGCCAAGCCTCGGGACACGATGATAATTCACCCCTCCACTTT	CASSQASGHDDNSPLHF
TRBD1	TRBJ1-2	TRBV6-1	.	TGTGCCAGCAGTGAACAACCGGGGACAGGGTATGGCTACACCTTC	CASSEQPGTGYGYTF
.	TRBJ1-3	TRBV4-3	.	TGCGCCAGCAGCCTTACAGGCTCTGGAAACACCATATATTTT	CASSLTGSGNTIYF
.	TRBJ1-2	TRBV19	.	TGTGCCAGTAGTCCACAGGGTCGGGGCTACACCTTC	CASSPQGRGYTF
TRBD2	TRBJ2-1	TRBV7-2	.	TGTGCCAGCAGCTCCTTCGGAACGGTCGGGGGGAAAAATGAGCAGTTCTTC	CASSSFGTVGGKNEQFF
.	TRBJ1-1	TRBV7-2	.	TGTGCCAGCAGCTTATACGCGGAGATGGCTTTCTTT	CASSLYAEMAFF
TRBD2	TRBJ2-2	TRBV9	.	TGTGCCAGCAGCGTAGGAGGTACGCGGGGGGGCACCGGGGAGCTGTTTTTT	CASSVGGTRGGTGELFF
.	TRBJ1-4	TRBV3-1/TRBV3-2	.	TGTGCCAGCAGCCAATTTCGAGAAAAACTGTTTTTT	CASSQFREKLFF
.	TRBJ1-1	TRBV5-4	.	TGTGCCAGCAGCTTCTCAGTTGATATGAACACTGAAGCTTTCTTT	CASSFSVDMNTEAFF
.	TRBJ1-2	TRBV6-6	.	TGTGCCAGCAGTCCGCCGGCCCAGAACTATGGCTACACCTTC	CASSPPAQNYGYTF